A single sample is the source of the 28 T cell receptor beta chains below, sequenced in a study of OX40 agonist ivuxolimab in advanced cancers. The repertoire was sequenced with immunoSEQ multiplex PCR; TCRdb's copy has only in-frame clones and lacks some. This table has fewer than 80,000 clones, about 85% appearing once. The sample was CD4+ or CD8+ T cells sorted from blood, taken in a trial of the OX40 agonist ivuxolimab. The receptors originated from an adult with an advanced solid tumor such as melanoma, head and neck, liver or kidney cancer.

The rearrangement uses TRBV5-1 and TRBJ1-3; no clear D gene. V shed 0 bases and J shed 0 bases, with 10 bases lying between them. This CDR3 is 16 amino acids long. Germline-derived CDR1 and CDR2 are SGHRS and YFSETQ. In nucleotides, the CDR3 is TGCGCCAGCAGCTTGGTGGGCAGAAGCTCTGGAAACACCATATATTTT. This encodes CASSLVGRSSGNTIYF. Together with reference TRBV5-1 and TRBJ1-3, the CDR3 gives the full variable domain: KAGVTQTPRYLIKTRGQQVTLSCSPISGHRSVSWYQQTPGQGLQFLFEYFSETQRNKGNFPGRFSGRQFSNSRSEMNVSTLELGDSALYLCASSLVGRSSGNTIYFGEGSWLTVV.

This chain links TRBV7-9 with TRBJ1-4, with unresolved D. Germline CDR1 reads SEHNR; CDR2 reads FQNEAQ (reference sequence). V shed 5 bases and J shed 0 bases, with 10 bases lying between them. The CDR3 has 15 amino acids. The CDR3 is CASSNGRTTNEKLFF. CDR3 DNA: TGTGCCAGCAGCAACGGACGCACAACTAATGAAAAACTGTTTTTT. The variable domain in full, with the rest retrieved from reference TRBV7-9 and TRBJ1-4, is DTGVSQNPRHKITKRGQNVTFRCDPISEHNRLYWYRQTLGQGPEFLTYFQNEAQLEKSRLLSDRFSAERPKGSFSTLEIQRTEQGDSAMYLCASSNGRTTNEKLFFGSGTQLSVL.

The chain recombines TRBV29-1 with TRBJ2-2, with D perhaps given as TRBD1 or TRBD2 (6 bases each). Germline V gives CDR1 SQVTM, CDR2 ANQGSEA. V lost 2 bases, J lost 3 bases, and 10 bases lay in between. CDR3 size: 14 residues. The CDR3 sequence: CSVELRGDTGELFF. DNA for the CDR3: TGCAGCGTTGAATTGAGGGGGGACACCGGGGAGCTGTTTTTT.

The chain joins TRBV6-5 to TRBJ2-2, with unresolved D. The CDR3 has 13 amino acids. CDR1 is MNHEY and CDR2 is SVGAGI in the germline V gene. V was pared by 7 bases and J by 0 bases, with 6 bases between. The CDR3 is CASTETNTGELFF. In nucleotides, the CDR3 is TGTGCCAGCACGGAGACGAACACCGGGGAGCTGTTTTTT.

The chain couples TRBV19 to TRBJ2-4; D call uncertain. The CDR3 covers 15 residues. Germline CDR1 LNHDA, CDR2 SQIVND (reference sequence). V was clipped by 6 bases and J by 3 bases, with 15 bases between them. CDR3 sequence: CASRGIDTGKNIQYF. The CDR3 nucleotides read TGTGCCAGTAGAGGAATAGACACTGGCAAAAACATTCAGTACTTC. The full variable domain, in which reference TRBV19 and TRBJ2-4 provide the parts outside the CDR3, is DGGITQSPKYLFRKEGQNVTLSCEQNLNHDAMYWYRQDPGQGLRLIYYSQIVNDFQKGDIAEGYSVSREKKESFPLTVTSAQKNPTAFYLCASRGIDTGKNIQYFGAGTRLSVL.

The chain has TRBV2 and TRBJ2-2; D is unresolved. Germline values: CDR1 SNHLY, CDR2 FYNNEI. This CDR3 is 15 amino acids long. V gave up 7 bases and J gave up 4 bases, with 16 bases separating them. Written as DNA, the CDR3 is TGTGCCAGCACTCGATACTTAAAAACCACCGGGGAGCTGTTTTTT. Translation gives CASTRYLKTTGELFF. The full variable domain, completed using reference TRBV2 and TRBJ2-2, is EPEVTQTPSHQVTQMGQEVILRCVPISNHLYFYWYRQILGQKVEFLVSFYNNEISEKSEIFDDQFSVERPDGSNFTLKIRSTKLEDSAMYFCASTRYLKTTGELFFGEGSRLTVL.

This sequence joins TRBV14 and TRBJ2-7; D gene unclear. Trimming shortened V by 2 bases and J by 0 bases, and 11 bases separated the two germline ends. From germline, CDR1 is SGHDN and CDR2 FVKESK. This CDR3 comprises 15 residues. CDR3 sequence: CASSQFRANSYEQYF. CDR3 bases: TGTGCCAGCAGCCAATTCCGGGCCAACTCCTACGAGCAGTACTTC.

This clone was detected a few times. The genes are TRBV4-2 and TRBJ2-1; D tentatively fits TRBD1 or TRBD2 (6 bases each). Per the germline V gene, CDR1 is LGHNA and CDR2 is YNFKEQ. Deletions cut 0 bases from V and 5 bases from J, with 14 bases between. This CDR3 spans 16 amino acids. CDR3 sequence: CASSQEGGGLHNEQFF. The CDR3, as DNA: TGTGCCAGCAGCCAAGAAGGGGGAGGCCTCCACAATGAGCAGTTCTTC.

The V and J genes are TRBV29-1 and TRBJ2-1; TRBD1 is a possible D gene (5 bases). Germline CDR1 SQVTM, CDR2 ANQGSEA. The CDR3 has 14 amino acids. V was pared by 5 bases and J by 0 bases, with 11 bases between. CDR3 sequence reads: CSVKYRSSYNEQFF. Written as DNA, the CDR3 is TGCAGCGTTAAATACAGGAGCTCCTACAATGAGCAGTTCTTC.

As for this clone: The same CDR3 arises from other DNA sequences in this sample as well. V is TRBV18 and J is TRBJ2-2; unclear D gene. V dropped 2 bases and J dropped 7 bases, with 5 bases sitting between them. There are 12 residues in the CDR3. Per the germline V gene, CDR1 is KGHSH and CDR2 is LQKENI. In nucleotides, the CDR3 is TGTGCCAGCTCACCAGGGATCGGGGAGCTGTTTTTT. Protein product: CASSPGIGELFF.

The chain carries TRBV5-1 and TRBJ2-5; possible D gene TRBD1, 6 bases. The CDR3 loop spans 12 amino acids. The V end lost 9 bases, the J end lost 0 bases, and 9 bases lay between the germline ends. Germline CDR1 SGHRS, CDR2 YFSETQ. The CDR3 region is CATRDNQETQYF. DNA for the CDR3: TGCGCCACCCGGGACAACCAAGAGACCCAGTACTTC.

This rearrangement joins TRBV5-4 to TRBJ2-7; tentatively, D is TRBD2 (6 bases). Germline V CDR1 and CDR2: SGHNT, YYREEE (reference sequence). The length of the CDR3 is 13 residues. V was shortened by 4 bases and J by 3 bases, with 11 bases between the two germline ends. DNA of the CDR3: TGTGCCAGCAGCCCGGGACTGAGCTACGAGCAGTACTTC. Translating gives CASSPGLSYEQYF.

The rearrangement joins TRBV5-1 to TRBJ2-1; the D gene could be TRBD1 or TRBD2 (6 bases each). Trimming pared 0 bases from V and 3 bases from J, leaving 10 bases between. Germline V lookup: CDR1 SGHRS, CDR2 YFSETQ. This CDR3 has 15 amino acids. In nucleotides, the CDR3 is TGCGCCAGCAGCTTGGCGGGGGCCCGCTACAATGAGCAGTTCTTC. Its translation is CASSLAGARYNEQFF.

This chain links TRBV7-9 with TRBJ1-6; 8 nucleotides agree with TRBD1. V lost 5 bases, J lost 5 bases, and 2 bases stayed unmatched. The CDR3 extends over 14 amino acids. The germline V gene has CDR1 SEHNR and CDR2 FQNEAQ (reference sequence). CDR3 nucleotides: TGTGCCAGCAGCCAGGACAGGGATAATTCACCCCTCCACTTT. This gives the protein CASSQDRDNSPLHF.

CDR3 DNA: TGTGCCAGTAGTATAGAGGGTAGATCGGGGGAGCAGTACTTC. Protein: CASSIEGRSGEQYF. The rearrangement links TRBV19 to TRBJ2-7; perhaps TRBD2 as D (5 bases). Germline CDR1 and CDR2: LNHDA and SQIVND (reference sequence). The V end was cut by 0 bases, the J end by 7 bases, with 13 bases between. CDR3 size: 14 residues.

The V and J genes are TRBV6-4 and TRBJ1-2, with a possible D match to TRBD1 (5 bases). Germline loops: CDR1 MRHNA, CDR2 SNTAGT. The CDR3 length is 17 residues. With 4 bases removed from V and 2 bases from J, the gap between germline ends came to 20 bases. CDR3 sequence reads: CASSAAWWQGGNYGYTF. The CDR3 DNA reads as TGTGCCAGCAGTGCCGCATGGTGGCAGGGAGGAAACTATGGCTACACCTTC.

The CDR3, as DNA: TGCGCCACCGGGACAGGGGATCAGCCCCAGCATTTT. Translating it yields CATGTGDQPQHF. The chain links TRBV10-1 to TRBJ1-5; the match to TRBD1 covers 10 bases. The CDR3 contains 12 residues. CDR1 and CDR2 from the germline V gene are WNHNN and SYGVQD (reference sequence). The V and J ends lost 10 bases and 5 bases, in that order; junction bases with no gene match: 2.

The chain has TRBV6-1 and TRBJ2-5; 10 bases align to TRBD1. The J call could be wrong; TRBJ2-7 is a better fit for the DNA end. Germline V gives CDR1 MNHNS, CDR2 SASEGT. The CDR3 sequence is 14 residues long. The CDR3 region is CASRGQGSGYEQYF. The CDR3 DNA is TGTGCCAGCCGGGGACAGGGGAGTGGGTACGAGCAGTACTTC.

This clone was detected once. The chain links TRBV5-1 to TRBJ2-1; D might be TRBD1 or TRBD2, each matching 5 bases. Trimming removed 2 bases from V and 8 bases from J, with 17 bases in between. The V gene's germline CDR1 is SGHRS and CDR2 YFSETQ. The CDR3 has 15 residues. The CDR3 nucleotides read TGCGCCAGCAGCTTTAGGCAGGGACCTACGGATGAGCAGTTCTTC. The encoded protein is CASSFRQGPTDEQFF.

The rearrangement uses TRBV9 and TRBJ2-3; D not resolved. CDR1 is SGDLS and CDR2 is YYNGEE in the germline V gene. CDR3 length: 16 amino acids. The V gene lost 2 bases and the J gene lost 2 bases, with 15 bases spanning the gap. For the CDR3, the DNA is TGTGCCAGCAGCGTGAGCTCCGGCTCTTCCACAGATACGCAGTATTTT. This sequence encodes CASSVSSGSSTDTQYF.

The CDR3: CASSLDRGLMNTEAFF. CDR3 DNA sequence: TGTGCCAGCAGCTTAGATCGAGGACTTATGAACACTGAAGCTTTCTTT. This chain links TRBV11-2 with TRBJ1-1; D is unresolved. CDR3 length: 16 amino acids. CDR1 is SGHAT and CDR2 is FQNNGV in the germline V gene. V was pared by 0 bases and J by 0 bases, with 11 bases between.

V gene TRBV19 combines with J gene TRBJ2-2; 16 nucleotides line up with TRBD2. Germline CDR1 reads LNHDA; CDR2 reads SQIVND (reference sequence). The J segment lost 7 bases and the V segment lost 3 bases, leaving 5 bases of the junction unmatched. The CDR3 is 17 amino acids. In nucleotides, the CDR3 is TGTGCCAGTAGTATGGGACTAGCGGGGGGGCCTCACGGGGAGCTGTTTTTT. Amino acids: CASSMGLAGGPHGELFF.

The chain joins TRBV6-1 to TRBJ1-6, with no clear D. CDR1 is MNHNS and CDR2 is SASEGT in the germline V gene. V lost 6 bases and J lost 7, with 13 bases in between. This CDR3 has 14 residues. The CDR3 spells CASRAPGVNSPLHF. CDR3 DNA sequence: TGTGCCAGCAGGGCGCCAGGAGTCAATTCACCCCTCCACTTT.

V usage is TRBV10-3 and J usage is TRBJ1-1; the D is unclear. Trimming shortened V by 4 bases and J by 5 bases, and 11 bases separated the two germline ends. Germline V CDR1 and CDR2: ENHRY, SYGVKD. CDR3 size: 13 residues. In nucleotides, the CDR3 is TGTGCCATCAGTGCCCTGACGGGAACTGAAGCTTTCTTT. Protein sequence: CAISALTGTEAFF.

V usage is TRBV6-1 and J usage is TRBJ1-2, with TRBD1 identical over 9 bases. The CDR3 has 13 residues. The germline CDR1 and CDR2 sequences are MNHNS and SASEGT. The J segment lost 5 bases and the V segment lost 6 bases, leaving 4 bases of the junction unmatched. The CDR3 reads CASRDRGYYGYTF. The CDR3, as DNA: TGTGCCAGCAGGGACAGGGGATATTATGGCTACACCTTC.

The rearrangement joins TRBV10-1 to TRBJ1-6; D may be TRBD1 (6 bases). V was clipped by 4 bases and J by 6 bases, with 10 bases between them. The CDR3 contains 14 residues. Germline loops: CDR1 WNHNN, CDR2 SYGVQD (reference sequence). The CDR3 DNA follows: TGCGCCAGCAGTGCGGGGGCCAGTAATTCACCCCTCCACTTT. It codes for CASSAGASNSPLHF.

CDR3 coding DNA: TGCGCCAGCAGTGCATCAGTCCAAGAGACCCAGTACTTC. This translates into CASSASVQETQYF. This rearrangement joins TRBV10-1 to TRBJ2-5; D gene unclear. Between the trimmed V and J ends, which lost 4 bases and 1 base, there was a span of 7 bases. The CDR3 covers 13 residues. CDR1 is WNHNN, CDR2 SYGVQD, per germline (reference sequence).

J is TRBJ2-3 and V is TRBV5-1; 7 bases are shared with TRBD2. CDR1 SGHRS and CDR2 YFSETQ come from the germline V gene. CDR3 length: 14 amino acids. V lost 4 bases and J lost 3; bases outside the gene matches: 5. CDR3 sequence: CASSIRLATDTQYF. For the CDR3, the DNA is TGCGCCAGCAGCATACGACTAGCAACAGATACGCAGTATTTT. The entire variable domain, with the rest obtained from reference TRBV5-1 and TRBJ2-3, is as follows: KAGVTQTPRYLIKTRGQQVTLSCSPISGHRSVSWYQQTPGQGLQFLFEYFSETQRNKGNFPGRFSGRQFSNSRSEMNVSTLELGDSALYLCASSIRLATDTQYFGPGTRLTVL.